This entry features one T cell receptor (beta chain) sequence. Its matching antigen is unknown. These data originate in a study of CD4+ T cells in melanoma. The V gene's germline CDR1 is SQVTM and CDR2 ANQGSEA. The CDR3 has 15 residues. Trimming removed 0 bases at V and 0 bases at J, with 8 bases between. Clones were sequenced by immunoSEQ multiplex PCR, and TCRdb holds only the in-frame ones, with some missing. The sample consists of 11,000 or so clones, 66% of them appearing once. The study's findings and limits: Diverse differentiation states were reported for melanoma neoantigen-specific CD4+ T cells. A reported correlation linked neoantigen-specific CD4+ T cells to CD8+, macrophage and B cell function.

Sequencing input: cells from a culture (not recorded whether cultured in vitro). The V gene is TRBV29-1, the J gene TRBJ1-4; D is ambiguous. This clonotype was obtained from a human donor with melanoma. CDR3 loop: CSVEDSGATNEKLFF. The DNA for the CDR3 is TGCAGCGTTGAAGATTCCGGCGCAACTAATGAAAAACTGTTTTTT.